Below, 27 T cell receptor beta chains from the same sample are listed, as sequenced in a study of blood T cells in healthy people across ages. Primed by a sample-barcoded 5' primer and a J-beta primer mix, a second PCR proceeded for 7 to 11 cycles. In TCRdb, the 5' RACE reads were re-called with MiXCR into one record per CDR3 protein. The sample carries more than 700,000 distinct CDR3 sequences, about 55% recorded once. Sequencing was done on a sample of blood. These receptors were collected from an older man in good health.

The J gene is TRBJ2-5, the V gene TRBV3-1, with 8 bases lining up with TRBD1. The J segment lost 5 bases and the V segment lost 2 bases, leaving 7 bases of the junction unmatched. CDR1 LGHDT and CDR2 YNNKEL come from the germline V gene (reference sequence). The CDR3 covers 15 residues. The CDR3 loop is CASSQLDRVVETQYF. The CDR3 DNA reads as TGTGCCAGCAGCCAACTGGACAGGGTTGTCGAGACCCAGTACTTC.

This clonotype has a single count. This chain links TRBV2 with TRBJ2-3, with D unresolved. V was trimmed by 7 bases and J by 6 bases, leaving 8 bases between them. Germline CDR1 SNHLY, CDR2 FYNNEI. CDR3 length equals 11 residues. DNA for the CDR3: TGTGCCAGCAACGGCGTTGATACGCAGTATTTT. Its protein is CASNGVDTQYF.

The chain carries TRBV9 and TRBJ2-5; 8 bases are a match to TRBD2. This CDR3 contains 16 residues. Losses at the gene ends were 3 bases for V and 1 base for J; bases not matched to a gene: 8. From germline, CDR1 is SGDLS and CDR2 YYNGEE. The CDR3 nucleotides read TGTGCCAGCAGCGCCGGTCCCGGGGGGGGCCAAGAGACCCAGTACTTC. This codes for CASSAGPGGGQETQYF.

V usage is TRBV21-1 and J usage is TRBJ2-7; TRBD2 was called by the table and not checked on the DNA. TRBV21-1 is an annotated pseudogene. This CDR3 contains 15 residues. The DNA for the CDR3 is TGTGCCAGCAACCTGTGGGGACTAGCGGGAGGCGAGCAGTACTTC. The encoded protein is CASNLWGLAGGEQYF.

The chain links TRBV27 to TRBJ2-7, with D unclear. Germline CDR1 and CDR2: MNHEY and SMNVEV (reference sequence). Trimming took 6 bases from V and 6 from J, leaving 18 bases between them. This CDR3 spans 14 amino acids. The CDR3 reads CASRSDTLTPEQYF. The CDR3 DNA is TGTGCCAGCAGGTCGGATACCTTAACCCCCGAGCAGTACTTC.

This clonotype was found many times. V usage is TRBV20-1 and J usage is TRBJ2-1; 8 positions match TRBD2. The CDR3 covers 13 residues. The V segment lost 6 bases and the J segment 8 bases; nucleotides outside the gene matches: 9. Germline V lookup: CDR1 DFQATT, CDR2 SNEGSKA (reference sequence). CDR3 coding DNA: TGCAGTGCGTGGACTAGCCACAGCGATGAGCAGTTCTTC. It is translated as CSAWTSHSDEQFF.

This clonotype was counted between two and nine times. This chain uses TRBV29-1 with TRBJ1-1; no definite D call. V dropped 6 bases and J dropped 4 bases, with 12 bases sitting between them. Germline V gene data show CDR1 as SQVTM and CDR2 as ANQGSEA. The CDR3 loop spans 12 amino acids. The CDR3 reads CSVNRGSTEAFF. CDR3 DNA sequence: TGCAGCGTGAACAGAGGTAGCACTGAAGCTTTCTTT.

The gene calls are TRBV21-1 and TRBJ2-4. TRBV21-1 is a listed pseudogene. The CDR3 is 15 amino acids. This CDR3 reads CASSHTRIAKNIQYF. In DNA form, the CDR3 reads TGTGCCAGCAGCCACACGAGAATCGCCAAAAACATTCAGTACTTC.

With regard to this clonotype: A read error may produce the germline difference seen at one junction end. V usage is TRBV6-1 and J usage is TRBJ2-1, with TRBD2 as a possible D gene (7 bases). Near its end, the DNA agrees better with TRBJ2-7, so the J call may be wrong. CDR3 size: 14 residues. CDR1 is MNHNS, CDR2 SASEGT, per germline. In DNA form, the CDR3 reads TGTCCCAGCAGTCTAGGGGGGGGCTCATGGGAGCAGTACTTC. Amino acids: CPSSLGGGSWEQYF.

CDR3 sequence: CASGGGTGLTYEQYF. The CDR3, as DNA: TGTGCCAGCGGGGGGGGGACAGGACTTACCTACGAGCAGTACTTC. This chain links TRBV6-1 with TRBJ2-7; D may be TRBD1 (8 bases). Germline CDR1 and CDR2: MNHNS and SASEGT. The CDR3 runs 15 residues. V was shortened by 8 bases and J by 2 bases, with 19 bases between the two germline ends.

V is TRBV7-2 and J is TRBJ2-3, with D tentatively TRBD1 (5 bases). The CDR3 consists of 13 residues. CDR1 is SGHTA, CDR2 FQGNSA, per germline. V was pared by 4 bases and J by 5 bases, with 10 bases between. The CDR3 sequence: CASSSTGQDTQYF. The CDR3 bases are TGTGCCAGCAGCTCAACCGGACAAGATACGCAGTATTTT.

The chain has TRBV4-1 and TRBJ2-4, with 10 bases fitting TRBD2. The DNA end lines up better with TRBJ2-7; the J call may be wrong. CDR1 is MGHRA and CDR2 is YSYEKL in the germline V gene. The length of the CDR3 is 18 residues. In DNA form, the CDR3 reads TGCGCCAGCAGCCAAGGGGCTAGCGGGAGAAGTTCGGACTACGAGCAGTACTTC. This encodes CASSQGASGRSSDYEQYF.

This clonotype was seen more than once but under ten times. The genes are TRBV3-1 and TRBJ2-3; D remains unclear. The CDR3 is 14 residues long. V lost 1 base and J 3 bases, leaving 8 bases between the germline ends. Germline V gene data show CDR1 as LGHDT and CDR2 as YNNKEL (reference sequence). The CDR3 spells CASSQAGLTDTQYF. The CDR3, as DNA: TGTGCCAGCAGCCAAGCCGGCTTGACAGATACGCAGTATTTT.

This clonotype occurred a few times. The chain recombines TRBV7-3 with TRBJ2-1; D gene uncertain. CDR3 size: 14 residues. Trimming pared 0 bases from V and 8 bases from J, leaving 11 bases between. Germline V lookup: CDR1 SGHTA, CDR2 FQGTGA. CDR3 in amino acids: CASSLTLSGDEQFF. CDR3 coding DNA: TGTGCCAGCAGCTTAACCCTATCTGGGGATGAGCAGTTCTTC.

V is TRBV9 and J is TRBJ2-1, with 7 positions matching TRBD2. The J call could be wrong; TRBJ2-7 is a better fit for the DNA end. The germline CDR1 and CDR2 sequences are SGDLS and YYNGEE. This CDR3 comprises 15 residues. The CDR3 sequence is CASSPRGVSYNEQYF. The CDR3 region has the DNA TGTGCCAGCAGTCCCCGGGGGGTAAGCTACAATGAGCAGTACTTC.

Turning to this clonotype: A read error may produce the germline difference seen at one junction end. The rearrangement joins TRBV7-7 to TRBJ2-3, with D perhaps matching TRBD2 (5 bases). CDR1 is SSHAT, CDR2 FNYEAQ, per germline (reference sequence). The CDR3 extends over 13 amino acids. The CDR3 nucleotides read TGTGCTAGCAGCGTAGTGAGGGCAGATACGCAGTATTTT. This translates into CASSVVRADTQYF.

V usage is TRBV27 and J usage is TRBJ2-7; 11 positions match TRBD2. Germline V gives CDR1 MNHEY, CDR2 SMNVEV (reference sequence). Trimming took 5 bases from V and 5 from J; bases not matched to a gene: 5. The CDR3 is made up of 14 amino acids. The CDR3 DNA follows: TGTGCCAGCAGTCCCATGACTAGCGGGGACGAGCAGTACTTC. Protein: CASSPMTSGDEQYF.

This clonotype was recorded a few times. J is TRBJ2-5 and V is TRBV29-1; D is ambiguous. Germline CDR1 is SQVTM and CDR2 is ANQGSEA. CDR3 length: 14 amino acids. V lost 4 bases and J 1 base, leaving 13 bases between the germline ends. The DNA for the CDR3 is TGCAGCGTTGCTTCGAGGCTCCGCCAAGAGACCCAGTACTTC. Encoded protein: CSVASRLRQETQYF. Supplemented by reference TRBV29-1 and TRBJ2-5, the full variable domain reads SAVISQKPSRDICQRGTSLTIQCQVDSQVTMMFWYRQQPGQSLTLIATANQGSEATYESGFVIDKFPISRPNLTFSTLTVSNMSPEDSSIYLCSVASRLRQETQYFGPGTRLLVL.

The chain has TRBV18 and TRBJ2-1, with 7 bases fitting TRBD2. With V trimmed by 6 bases and J by 6 bases, 14 bases remained unmatched. In germline, CDR1 is KGHSH, CDR2 LQKENI. The CDR3 runs to 16 residues. DNA of the CDR3: TGTGCCAGCTCCCCGGCCGTACGGGGGGATGGCAATGAGCAGTTCTTC. Its protein product is CASSPAVRGDGNEQFF.

The V and J genes are TRBV7-3 and TRBJ2-6; 9 positions agree with TRBD1. Germline CDR1 is SGHTA and CDR2 is FQGTGA. V gave up 4 bases and J gave up 0 bases; unmatched junction bases: 7. The CDR3 has 18 residues. The CDR3 sequence: CASSSPGTGTSGANVLTF. The CDR3 nucleotides are TGTGCCAGCAGCTCCCCCGGGACAGGGACCTCTGGGGCCAACGTCCTGACTTTC. The full variable domain, in which reference TRBV7-3 and TRBJ2-6 provide the parts outside the CDR3, is GAGVSQTPSNKVTEKGKYVELRCDPISGHTALYWYRQSLGQGPEFLIYFQGTGAADDSGLPNDRFFAVRPEGSVSTLKIQRTERGDSAVYLCASSSPGTGTSGANVLTFGAGSRLTVL.

The V call is TRBV20-1, the J call TRBJ2-1; 16 positions match TRBD2. J gave up 7 bases and V 5 bases, and 11 bases lay outside the gene matches. The CDR3 consists of 17 residues. Germline loops: CDR1 DFQATT, CDR2 SNEGSKA (reference sequence). The CDR3 DNA reads as TGCAGTGCTGCACTTCCGGGACTAGCGGGAGGGAGAAATGAGCAGTTCTTC. Residues: CSAALPGLAGGRNEQFF.

V gene TRBV18 combines with J gene TRBJ2-1; 10 nucleotides line up with TRBD1. Germline lookup yields CDR1 KGHSH and CDR2 LQKENI. V lost 1 base, J lost 5 bases, and 2 bases stayed unmatched. The CDR3 sequence is 15 residues long. The CDR3 is CASSPLGTGDNEQFF. The DNA of the CDR3 is TGTGCCAGCTCACCACTGGGGACAGGGGACAATGAGCAGTTCTTC.

This clonotype was seen a few times. This chain uses TRBV5-1 with TRBJ1-5, with D perhaps matching TRBD1 (6 bases). Germline V gene lookup returns CDR1 SGHRS and CDR2 YFSETQ. The CDR3 covers 13 residues. V gave up 0 bases and J gave up 6 bases, with 7 bases separating them. The CDR3 is CASSLEGGQPQHF. The CDR3 DNA is TGCGCCAGCAGCTTGGAGGGGGGTCAGCCCCAGCATTTT.

This clonotype was picked up a small number of times. The chain employs TRBV4-2 and TRBJ2-1; 9 nucleotides agree with TRBD2. CDR1 and CDR2 from the germline V gene are LGHNA and YNFKEQ. Trimming at V came to 1 base and at J to 9 bases, leaving 4 bases not matched to a gene. The CDR3 length is 14 residues. CDR3 DNA: TGTGCCAGCAGCCAAGGGGGACTAGCCACTGAGCAGTTCTTC. Amino acid sequence: CASSQGGLATEQFF.

This chain connects TRBV6-5 to TRBJ2-1; no clear D. CDR1 is MNHEY and CDR2 is SVGAGI in the germline V gene. The CDR3 consists of 14 residues. Trimming left V 4 bases short and J 10 bases short, with 17 bases between. The DNA for the CDR3 is TGTGCCAGCAGTTTGTCTATCGCTAGGGCGGAGCAGTTCTTC. Protein: CASSLSIARAEQFF.

J is TRBJ2-3 and V is TRBV12-3 or TRBV12-4, with D possibly being TRBD1 or TRBD2 (6 bases each). V lost 6 bases and J lost 6, with 28 bases in between. The CDR3 totals 18 residues. CDR3 sequence: CASSTWRAGRPRGDTQYF. CDR3 sequence (DNA): TGTGCCAGCAGCACCTGGAGGGCGGGCAGGCCAAGGGGGGATACGCAGTATTTT.

The chain uses TRBV7-2 and TRBJ2-4, with 9 bases matching TRBD1. The CDR3 has 14 amino acids. Trimming took 5 bases from V and 13 from J; bases not matched to a gene: 12. CDR1 is SGHTA, CDR2 FQGNSA, per germline. DNA for the CDR3: TGTGCCAGCAGCGCGGGACAGGGTAACTTGGAGCAGTACTTC. It yields the protein CASSAGQGNLEQYF.